These T cell receptor beta chains were read from a single sample in a study of CD8 T cells in Susac syndrome. TCRdb redid the calling of the immunoSEQ multiplex PCR reads with MiXCR, one entry per CDR3 protein. The sample consists of about 300,000 distinct CDR3 sequences, approximately 89% of them appearing once. The specimen sequenced was CD8+ T cells from PBMCs. These receptors were taken from a human donor with multiple sclerosis. CDR3s include the opening cysteine and the closing phenylalanine or tryptophan. D genes are given only for firm matches. Clone size, where shown, is once, few, many, or a class for clones that have expanded.

CDR3aa: CASSQDEGPAYNEQFF
CDR3nt: TGCGCCAGCAGCCAAGATGAGGGTCCGGCGTACAATGAGCAGTTCTTC
abundance: .
v_gene: TRBV4-3
j_gene: TRBJ2-1
d_gene: .

CDR3aa: CASSRTSGADYNEQFF
CDR3nt: TGTGCCAGCAGTAGGACTAGCGGAGCTGATTACAATGAGCAGTTCTTC
abundance: .
v_gene: TRBV27
j_gene: TRBJ2-1
d_gene: TRBD2

CDR3aa: CASSQVEGHYGYTF
CDR3nt: TGCGCCAGCAGCCAAGTTGAGGGCCACTATGGCTACACCTTC
abundance: .
v_gene: TRBV4-1
j_gene: TRBJ1-2
d_gene: .

CDR3aa: CSAAPRGLGPLEQYF
CDR3nt: TGCAGTGCTGCCCCGAGGGGACTAGGACCTCTCGAGCAGTACTTC
abundance: .
v_gene: TRBV20-1
j_gene: TRBJ2-7
d_gene: TRBD2

CDR3aa: CASSPRMTEEQYF
CDR3nt: TGTGCCAGCAGTCCCCGTATGACGGAAGAGCAGTACTTC
abundance: .
v_gene: TRBV28
j_gene: TRBJ2-7
d_gene: .

CDR3aa: CASSQDGFLAGPYNEQFF
CDR3nt: TGTGCCAGCAGCCAAGACGGGTTCCTAGCGGGACCTTACAATGAGCAGTTCTTC
abundance: .
v_gene: TRBV4-2
j_gene: TRBJ2-1
d_gene: TRBD2

CDR3aa: CSARDRDPTSTDTQYF
CDR3nt: TGCAGTGCTAGGGACCGGGACCCCACTAGCACAGATACGCAGTATTTT
abundance: .
v_gene: TRBV20-1
j_gene: TRBJ2-3
d_gene: .

CDR3aa: CASMGRENTEAFF
CDR3nt: TGCGCCAGCATGGGCAGGGAGAACACTGAAGCTTTCTTT
abundance: once
v_gene: TRBV5-1
j_gene: TRBJ1-1
d_gene: .

CDR3aa: CASSEGFGPTDTQYF
CDR3nt: TGTGCCAGCAGTGAAGGTTTCGGTCCCACAGATACGCAGTATTTT
abundance: .
v_gene: TRBV6-4
j_gene: TRBJ2-3
d_gene: .

CDR3aa: CASSYALRGSEQFF
CDR3nt: TGTGCCAGCAGTTACGCCCTTAGGGGAAGCGAGCAGTTCTTC
abundance: .
v_gene: TRBV6-2/TRBV6-3
j_gene: TRBJ2-1
d_gene: .

CDR3aa: CASSDSASGGDTQYF
CDR3nt: TGTGCCAGCAGTGACTCGGCTAGCGGGGGAGATACGCAGTATTTT
abundance: few
v_gene: TRBV6-4
j_gene: TRBJ2-3
d_gene: TRBD2

CDR3aa: CASSSTGNYEQYF
CDR3nt: TGTGCCAGCAGTTCGACAGGGAACTACGAGCAGTACTTC
abundance: .
v_gene: TRBV12-3/TRBV12-4
j_gene: TRBJ2-7
d_gene: TRBD1

CDR3aa: CASRLGGARSYNEQFF
CDR3nt: TGTGCCAGCAGGCTAGGGGGCGCGAGGTCCTACAATGAGCAGTTCTTC
abundance: .
v_gene: TRBV27
j_gene: TRBJ2-1
d_gene: TRBD1

CDR3aa: CASSLGFSGPGELFF
CDR3nt: TGTGCCAGCAGCTTGGGTTTTTCCGGTCCCGGGGAGCTGTTTTTT
abundance: .
v_gene: TRBV5-6
j_gene: TRBJ2-2
d_gene: .

CDR3aa: CASSPPRPDILYGYTF
CDR3nt: TGCGCCAGCAGTCCACCCCGCCCGGACATCCTCTATGGCTACACCTTC
abundance: .
v_gene: TRBV23-1
j_gene: TRBJ1-2
d_gene: .

CDR3aa: CASISGGPANTGELFF
CDR3nt: TGTGCCAGCATTAGCGGGGGACCCGCGAACACCGGGGAGCTGTTTTTT
abundance: .
v_gene: TRBV5-4
j_gene: TRBJ2-2
d_gene: TRBD2

CDR3aa: CASSGGTSYEQYF
CDR3nt: TGTGCCAGCAGTGGGGGCACCTCCTACGAGCAGTACTTC
abundance: .
v_gene: TRBV2
j_gene: TRBJ2-7
d_gene: .

CDR3aa: CSVEGPGLAGGLVEETQYF
CDR3nt: TGCAGCGTTGAAGGCCCGGGACTAGCGGGAGGGCTAGTAGAAGAGACCCAGTACTTC
abundance: few
v_gene: TRBV29-1
j_gene: TRBJ2-5
d_gene: TRBD2

CDR3aa: CASSLNSETQYF
CDR3nt: TGTGCCAGCAGCCTAAATTCGGAGACCCAGTACTTC
abundance: .
v_gene: TRBV6-2/TRBV6-3
j_gene: TRBJ2-5
d_gene: .

CDR3aa: CSARPGGRTATNEKLFF
CDR3nt: TGCAGTGCTAGACCAGGTGGAAGGACTGCAACTAATGAAAAACTGTTTTTT
abundance: .
v_gene: TRBV20-1
j_gene: TRBJ1-4
d_gene: .

CDR3aa: CASSPPRGRDQPQHF
CDR3nt: TGTGCCAGCAGTCCCCCTCGAGGACGCGATCAGCCCCAGCATTTT
abundance: .
v_gene: TRBV6-1
j_gene: TRBJ1-5
d_gene: .

CDR3aa: CASSLEIRGPNTGELFF
CDR3nt: TGTGCCAGCAGCTTAGAAATTCGGGGCCCGAACACCGGGGAGCTGTTTTTT
abundance: once
v_gene: TRBV7-9
j_gene: TRBJ2-2
d_gene: .

CDR3aa: CASSQEELAKNIQYF
CDR3nt: TGTGCCAGCAGCCAAGAGGAACTAGCCAAAAACATTCAGTACTTC
abundance: .
v_gene: TRBV4-2
j_gene: TRBJ2-4
d_gene: .

CDR3aa: CASSIGDRGIKVEQFF
CDR3nt: TGTGCCAGTAGTATAGGAGACAGGGGGATTAAGGTGGAGCAGTTCTTC
abundance: .
v_gene: TRBV19
j_gene: TRBJ2-1
d_gene: TRBD1

CDR3aa: CASSPGVEGAVSYEQYF
CDR3nt: TGTGCCAGCAGTCCCGGGGTGGAGGGCGCGGTCTCCTACGAGCAGTACTTC
abundance: .
v_gene: TRBV6-1
j_gene: TRBJ2-7
d_gene: .

CDR3aa: CASSLPGDGYTF
CDR3nt: TGTGCCAGCAGTTTACCGGGGGATGGCTACACCTTC
abundance: .
v_gene: TRBV27
j_gene: TRBJ1-2
d_gene: .

CDR3aa: CATSDPTGSLDEQYF
CDR3nt: TGTGCCACCAGTGACCCGACAGGGTCTCTGGACGAGCAGTACTTC
abundance: .
v_gene: TRBV24-1
j_gene: TRBJ2-7
d_gene: TRBD1

CDR3aa: CASSPRGGANVLTF
CDR3nt: TGTGCCAGCAGCCCGCGGGGTGGGGCCAACGTCCTGACTTTC
abundance: .
v_gene: TRBV27
j_gene: TRBJ2-6
d_gene: .

CDR3aa: CATSDLGLETQYF
CDR3nt: TGTGCCACCAGTGATTTAGGATTGGAGACCCAGTACTTC
abundance: .
v_gene: TRBV24-1
j_gene: TRBJ2-5
d_gene: .

CDR3aa: CASSVEEGQPQHF
CDR3nt: TGTGCCAGCAGCGTAGAGGAAGGACAGCCCCAGCATTTT
abundance: .
v_gene: TRBV9
j_gene: TRBJ1-5
d_gene: .

CDR3aa: CASSIIGGENNEQFF
CDR3nt: TGTGCCAGTAGTATAATCGGGGGGGAAAACAATGAGCAGTTCTTC
abundance: .
v_gene: TRBV19
j_gene: TRBJ2-1
d_gene: TRBD2

CDR3aa: CASSSMSREPISGNTIYF
CDR3nt: TGTGCCAGCAGTTCAATGAGCAGGGAGCCTATCTCTGGAAACACCATATATTTT
abundance: .
v_gene: TRBV27
j_gene: TRBJ1-3
d_gene: .

CDR3aa: CASTKVTNTEAFF
CDR3nt: TGTGCCAGCACCAAGGTAACGAACACTGAAGCTTTCTTT
abundance: .
v_gene: TRBV6-2/TRBV6-3
j_gene: TRBJ1-1
d_gene: .

CDR3aa: CASELREVGGLTEQFF
CDR3nt: TGTGCCTCAGAGCTGAGGGAGGTGGGGGGACTCACTGAGCAGTTCTTC
abundance: .
v_gene: TRBV7-9
j_gene: TRBJ2-1
d_gene: .

CDR3aa: CASRLGNEQFF
CDR3nt: TGTGCCAGCAGACTGGGCAATGAGCAGTTCTTC
abundance: .
v_gene: TRBV5-8
j_gene: TRBJ2-1
d_gene: .

CDR3aa: CASSERLAGYNEQFF
CDR3nt: TGTGCCAGCAGTGAACGGCTAGCGGGTTACAATGAGCAGTTCTTC
abundance: few
v_gene: TRBV6-4
j_gene: TRBJ2-1
d_gene: TRBD2

CDR3aa: CAWSRPDQPQHF
CDR3nt: TGTGCCTGGAGCAGACCCGATCAGCCCCAGCATTTT
abundance: .
v_gene: TRBV30
j_gene: TRBJ1-5
d_gene: .

CDR3aa: CASSDGQESTEAFF
CDR3nt: TGTGCCAGCAGTGACGGACAGGAGAGCACTGAAGCTTTCTTT
abundance: .
v_gene: TRBV6-1
j_gene: TRBJ1-1
d_gene: TRBD1

CDR3aa: CASGLTTEYNEQFF
CDR3nt: TGTGCTAGTGGTCTCACGACCGAATACAATGAGCAGTTCTTC
abundance: .
v_gene: TRBV12-5
j_gene: TRBJ2-1
d_gene: .

CDR3aa: CASSLAGWGNQPQHF
CDR3nt: TGTGCCAGCAGTTTAGCAGGGTGGGGCAATCAGCCCCAGCATTTT
abundance: .
v_gene: TRBV27
j_gene: TRBJ1-5
d_gene: .

CDR3aa: CASSSRLAGGPWVEQYF
CDR3nt: TGTGCCAGCAGTTCTCGACTAGCGGGAGGGCCGTGGGTCGAGCAGTACTTC
abundance: .
v_gene: TRBV7-2
j_gene: TRBJ2-7
d_gene: TRBD2

CDR3aa: CASSLGGVGSYEQYF
CDR3nt: TGTGCCAGCAGTTTGGGGGGGGTGGGCTCCTACGAGCAGTACTTC
abundance: .
v_gene: TRBV27
j_gene: TRBJ2-7
d_gene: TRBD2

CDR3aa: CAWSVGAGRTDTQYF
CDR3nt: TGTGCCTGGAGTGTGGGGGCGGGACGCACAGATACGCAGTATTTT
abundance: .
v_gene: TRBV30
j_gene: TRBJ2-3
d_gene: .

CDR3aa: CASSSFPLEDTQYF
CDR3nt: TGTGCCAGCAGCTCCTTTCCATTGGAAGATACGCAGTATTTT
abundance: .
v_gene: TRBV7-2
j_gene: TRBJ2-3
d_gene: .

CDR3aa: CASSSPASYEQYF
CDR3nt: TGTGCCAGCAGCTCCCCGGCTAGCTACGAGCAGTACTTC
abundance: .
v_gene: TRBV7-9
j_gene: TRBJ2-7
d_gene: .

CDR3aa: CASSVQGGGTEAFF
CDR3nt: TGTGCCAGCAGTGTCCAGGGGGGGGGCACTGAAGCTTTCTTT
abundance: .
v_gene: TRBV2
j_gene: TRBJ1-1
d_gene: TRBD1

CDR3aa: CAWSETGNTEAFF
CDR3nt: TGTGCCTGGAGTGAGACAGGGAACACTGAAGCTTTCTTT
abundance: .
v_gene: TRBV30
j_gene: TRBJ1-1
d_gene: .

CDR3aa: CASSRGTSDSYEQYF
CDR3nt: TGTGCCAGCAGCCGCGGGACTAGCGACTCCTACGAGCAGTACTTC
abundance: .
v_gene: TRBV7-3
j_gene: TRBJ2-7
d_gene: TRBD2

CDR3aa: CASSAADRAHRGFNGDEQFF
CDR3nt: TGTGCCAGCAGCGCAGCCGACAGGGCACATCGGGGGTTCAATGGAGATGAGCAGTTCTTC
abundance: .
v_gene: TRBV9
j_gene: TRBJ2-1
d_gene: .

CDR3aa: CASRELQGGQTEAFF
CDR3nt: TGTGCCAGCCGTGAGTTACAGGGGGGCCAGACTGAAGCTTTCTTT
abundance: .
v_gene: TRBV25-1
j_gene: TRBJ1-1
d_gene: TRBD1

CDR3aa: CSVDEQKNTGELFF
CDR3nt: TGCAGCGTTGATGAACAGAAGAACACCGGGGAGCTGTTTTTT
abundance: .
v_gene: TRBV29-1
j_gene: TRBJ2-2
d_gene: .

CDR3aa: CASSPEGYTEAFF
CDR3nt: TGTGCCAGCTCACCGGAAGGATACACTGAAGCTTTCTTT
abundance: .
v_gene: TRBV18
j_gene: TRBJ1-1
d_gene: .

CDR3aa: CASSLGVDGYTF
CDR3nt: TGTGCCAGCAGTCTAGGGGTGGATGGCTACACCTTC
abundance: few
v_gene: TRBV7-9
j_gene: TRBJ1-2
d_gene: .

CDR3aa: CASSPDGAGTDNEQFF
CDR3nt: TGTGCCAGCAGTCCCGACGGAGCGGGGACTGACAATGAGCAGTTCTTC
abundance: .
v_gene: TRBV6-2/TRBV6-3
j_gene: TRBJ2-1
d_gene: TRBD2

CDR3aa: CASSLGRVGSNQPQHF
CDR3nt: TGTGCCAGCAGCTTAGGGAGGGTTGGGAGCAATCAGCCCCAGCATTTT
abundance: .
v_gene: TRBV7-2
j_gene: TRBJ1-5
d_gene: .

CDR3aa: CSARVGFLQRVQYF
CDR3nt: TGCAGTGCTAGAGTAGGGTTTCTACAAAGGGTTCAGTACTTC
abundance: .
v_gene: TRBV20-1
j_gene: TRBJ2-4
d_gene: .